These T cell receptor beta chains were read from a single sample in a study of monozygotic twins with inflammatory bowel disease. TCRdb derives one entry per CDR3 protein from the 5' RACE reads, leaving out DNA. The data show approximately 330,000 distinct CDR3 sequences, and the top ten clones hold roughly 2%. Sequenced input: blood. These receptor sequences come from a human donor with ulcerative colitis or Crohn's disease, or a healthy co-twin of an affected twin (not recorded which). Both conserved end residues are part of each CDR3. Each record gives: J gene, V gene, CDR3 protein.

>TRBJ2-4|TRBV19
CASRDSLAKNMQYF
>TRBJ2-7|TRBV28
CASSWTRGGGSTYEQYF
>TRBJ2-1|TRBV5-1
CASSRGTSDYNEQFF
>TRBJ2-7|TRBV12-3/TRBV12-4
CASSFPQGGDEQYF
>TRBJ1-2|TRBV6-5
CASSPGGRYGYTF
>TRBJ1-1|TRBV7-6
CASNPSGGKNTEAFF
>TRBJ2-1|TRBV18
CASSPQQAQGYNEQFF
>TRBJ2-7|TRBV7-8
CASSSGPRSYEQYF
>TRBJ2-7|TRBV7-6
CASSLVGGADSYEQYF
>TRBJ2-2|TRBV5-6
CASSLAQTSQTFGELFF
>TRBJ2-3|TRBV20-1
CSASGGADTQYF
>TRBJ2-7|TRBV5-1
CASSLEGQNYEQYF
>TRBJ1-6|TRBV15
CATSRDYSSYNSPLHF
>TRBJ2-2|TRBV4-3
CASSRVSGSGELFF
>TRBJ2-5|TRBV7-2
CASSLAGTGGTHQETQYF
>TRBJ1-2|TRBV12-3/TRBV12-4
CASGDRRRIFGYTF
>TRBJ2-5|TRBV12-3/TRBV12-4
CASSVMTGMREAQYF
>TRBJ2-3|TRBV10-1
CASSESPQADTQYF
>TRBJ2-7|TRBV5-1
CASSPEVVKGYEQYF
>TRBJ2-2|TRBV7-2
CASSQNTRELFF
>TRBJ1-1|TRBV19
CASRPGNTEAFF
>TRBJ2-2|TRBV28
CASSLGGSNTGELFF
>TRBJ2-5|TRBV6-5
CASRPTGWGQETQYF
>TRBJ2-1|TRBV20-1
CIARIPGLLRNEQFF
>TRBJ2-1|TRBV7-3
CASSLPSGRVRFF
>TRBJ2-1|TRBV7-2
CASSLRINYEQFF
>TRBJ1-6|TRBV4-1
CASSQTAAEGFSYNSPLHF
>TRBJ1-4|TRBV7-6
CASSPKGATNEKLFF
>TRBJ2-2|TRBV11-1
CASSTEDGTGIFTGELFF
>TRBJ2-3|TRBV5-1
CASSRDPPADTQYF
>TRBJ1-6|TRBV27
CASSWQSGFASPLHF
>TRBJ2-7|TRBV5-1
CASSPPTGSYEQYF
>TRBJ2-7|TRBV5-1
CASSFAESYEQYF
>TRBJ1-5|TRBV7-8
CASSIQSNQPQHF
>TRBJ2-7|TRBV19
CASSPGLEQYF
>TRBJ2-3|TRBV27
CASSFLAGGFTDTQYF
>TRBJ2-3|TRBV5-5
CASSTGTSSTDTQYF
>TRBJ1-1|TRBV6-1
CATLRDSPNTEAFF
>TRBJ2-2|TRBV11-3
CASSFAGGQGNTGELFF
>TRBJ2-2|TRBV30
CAWKGGANTGELFF
>TRBJ1-1|TRBV6-5
CASSYSGGDNTEAFF
>TRBJ2-4|TRBV29-1
CSVTQGAKNIQYF
>TRBJ1-2|TRBV5-1
CASSDGTGGNYGYTF
>TRBJ2-1|TRBV20-1
CSASGGGTDNEQFF
>TRBJ2-5|TRBV20-1
CSVRDEVGQETQYF
>TRBJ2-2|TRBV12-3/TRBV12-4
CASTVEANTGELFF
>TRBJ2-3|TRBV6-2/TRBV6-3
CGAGRGAPSRDTQYF
>TRBJ1-1|TRBV5-1
CASSGGDFGNTEAFF
>TRBJ2-5|TRBV9
CASSRTNDRRRETQYF
>TRBJ2-5|TRBV2
CASGPDRGLQETQYF
>TRBJ1-1|TRBV7-9
CASSSPTGQGTLSEAFF
>TRBJ2-1|TRBV7-6
CASSLGTSGRDSEQFF
>TRBJ2-1|TRBV4-1
CASSQDQGTYNEQFF
>TRBJ2-3|TRBV6-4
CASSLRASGSDTQYF